This T cell receptor (beta chain) was sequenced during a study of vaccination effects on CD4 cells after COVID-19. As to this clone: Its target is unknown.

The CDR3 has 12 residues. With 7 bases clipped from V and 8 bases from J, the junction kept 6 bases outside the gene matches. Germline V CDR1 and CDR2: MDHEN, SYDVKM. Measured with immunoSEQ multiplex PCR; TCRdb has only the in-frame clones, and not every one. This table holds 15,000 to 20,000 clones, 70% to 80% found once. Antigen-specific CD4+ T cells expanded by the ViraFEST assay with viral peptide pools were then sequenced. After less than twelve days in culture, the CD4+ T cells were isolated. Each participant was administered two doses of either the BNT162b2 or the mRNA-1273 vaccine. The sample was CD4+ T cells from PBMCs cultured with HCoV-NL63 spike peptides, taken after COVID-19 vaccination. The chain joins TRBV28 to TRBJ2-3, with 7 bases matching TRBD2. The TCR originated in a human donor who received a COVID-19 vaccine. The CDR3 coding sequence is TGTGCCAGCACTTCTTTAGCGGGTACGCAGTATTTT. Translated, it gives CASTSLAGTQYF.